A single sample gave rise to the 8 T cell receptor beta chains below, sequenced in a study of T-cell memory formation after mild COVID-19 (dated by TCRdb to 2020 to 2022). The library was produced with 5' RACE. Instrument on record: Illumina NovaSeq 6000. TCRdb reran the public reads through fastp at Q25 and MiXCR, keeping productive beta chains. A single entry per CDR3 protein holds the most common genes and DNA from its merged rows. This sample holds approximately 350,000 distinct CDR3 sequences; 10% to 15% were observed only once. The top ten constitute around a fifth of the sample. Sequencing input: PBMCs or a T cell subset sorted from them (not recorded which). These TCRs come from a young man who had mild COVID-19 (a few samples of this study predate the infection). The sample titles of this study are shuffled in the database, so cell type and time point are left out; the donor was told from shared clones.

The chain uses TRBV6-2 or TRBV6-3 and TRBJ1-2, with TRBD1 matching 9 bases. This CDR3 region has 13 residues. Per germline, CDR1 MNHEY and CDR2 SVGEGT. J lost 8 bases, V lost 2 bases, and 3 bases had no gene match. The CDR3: CASSYRTGEGYTF. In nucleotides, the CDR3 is TGTGCCAGCAGTTACAGGACAGGGGAAGGCTACACCTTC.

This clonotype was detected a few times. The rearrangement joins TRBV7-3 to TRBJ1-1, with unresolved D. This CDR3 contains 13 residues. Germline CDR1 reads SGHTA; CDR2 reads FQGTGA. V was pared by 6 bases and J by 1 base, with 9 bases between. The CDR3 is CASSAQSNTEAFF. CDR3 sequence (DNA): TGTGCCAGCAGTGCGCAGTCGAACACTGAAGCTTTCTTT.

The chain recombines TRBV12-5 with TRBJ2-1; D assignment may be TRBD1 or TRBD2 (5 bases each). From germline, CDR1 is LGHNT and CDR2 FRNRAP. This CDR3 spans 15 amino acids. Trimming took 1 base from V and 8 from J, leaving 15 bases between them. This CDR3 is CASGLAGRAGDEQFF. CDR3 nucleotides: TGTGCTAGTGGTTTGGCGGGACGGGCCGGGGATGAGCAGTTCTTC.

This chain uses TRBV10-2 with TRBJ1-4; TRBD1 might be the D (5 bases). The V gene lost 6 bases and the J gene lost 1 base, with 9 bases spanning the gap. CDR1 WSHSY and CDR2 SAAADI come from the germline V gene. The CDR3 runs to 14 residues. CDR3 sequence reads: CASRPGQTNEKLFF. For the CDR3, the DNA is TGCGCCAGCAGGCCAGGGCAAACTAATGAAAAACTGTTTTTT.

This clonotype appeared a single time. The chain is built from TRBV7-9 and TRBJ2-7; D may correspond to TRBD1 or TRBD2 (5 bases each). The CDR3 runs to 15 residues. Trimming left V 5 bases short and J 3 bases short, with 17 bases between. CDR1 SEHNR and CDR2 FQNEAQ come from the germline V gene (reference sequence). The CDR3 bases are TGTGCCAGCAGCCCAAGGGACCCCGGACACTACGAGCAGTACTTC. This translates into CASSPRDPGHYEQYF.

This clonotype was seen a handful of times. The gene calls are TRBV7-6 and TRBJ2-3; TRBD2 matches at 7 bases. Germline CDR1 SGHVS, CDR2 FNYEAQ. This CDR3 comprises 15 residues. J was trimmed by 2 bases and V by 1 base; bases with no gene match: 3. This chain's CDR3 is CASSLVGGITDTQYF. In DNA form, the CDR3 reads TGTGCCAGCAGCTTAGTGGGGGGGATCACAGATACGCAGTATTTT.

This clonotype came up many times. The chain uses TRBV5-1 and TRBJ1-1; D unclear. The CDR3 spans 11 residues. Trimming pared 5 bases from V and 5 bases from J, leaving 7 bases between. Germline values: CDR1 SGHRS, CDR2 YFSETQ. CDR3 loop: CASRLATEAFF. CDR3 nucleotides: TGCGCCAGCAGGCTAGCTACTGAAGCTTTCTTT.

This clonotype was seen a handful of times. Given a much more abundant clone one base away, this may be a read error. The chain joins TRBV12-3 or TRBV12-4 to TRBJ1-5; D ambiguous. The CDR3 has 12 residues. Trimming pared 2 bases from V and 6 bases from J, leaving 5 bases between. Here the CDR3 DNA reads TGTGCCAGCAGTTTATGGGGTCAGCCCCAGCATTTT. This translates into CASSLWGQPQHF.